One and the same sample provided the 20 T cell receptor beta chains below, sequenced in a study of CXCR3-negative and CXCR3-positive naive CD8 T cells. TRB cDNA was prepared as libraries by UMI-labeled 5' RACE. Following a re-call of the 5' RACE reads, TCRdb has one entry per CDR3 protein and lacks DNA. The sample has 55,000 to 70,000 distinct CDR3 sequences, and its top ten clones hold 0.71%. These receptors are not linked to any known antigen. Study results and limitations: Greater hydrophobicity was found in TRB CDR3s of CXCR3-positive naive cells than of CXCR3-negative naive cells.

Sequencing used naive CXCR3+ CD8+ T cells from blood. Subset here: CD45RO-CCR7+CD27+CD95- naive CD8+ T cells expressing CXCR3 (TNR3+). These receptors all stem from a human donor in good health. Some clones in this sample may be carry-over from other donors' samples.

This chain joins TRBV24-1 and TRBJ2-5; there is no DNA to check the TCRdb D call of TRBD2. The CDR3 runs to 19 residues. In germline, CDR1 is KGHDR, CDR2 SFDVKD. CDR3 in amino acids: CATSDLRAHDSVLGETQYF.

The chain joins TRBV30 to TRBJ2-1; TCRdb's D call, TRBD2, is unchecked because there is no DNA. The germline V gene has CDR1 GTSNPN and CDR2 SVGIG (reference sequence). The CDR3 is 14 amino acids. CDR3 in amino acids: CAWSVAAGFDQQFF.

The chain combines TRBV4-1 with TRBJ2-7; without DNA, the TCRdb call of TRBD2 cannot be checked. The CDR3 spans 17 residues. Germline CDR1 reads MGHRA; CDR2 reads YSYEKL. The CDR3 protein is CASSQELRRGGSVEQYF.

The rearrangement links TRBV2 to TRBJ2-7; TCRdb's D call, TRBD2, is unchecked because there is no DNA. This CDR3 is built from 18 residues. Germline CDR1 is SNHLY and CDR2 is FYNNEI. This chain's CDR3 is CASSEGAARGAGSYEQYF.

V and J are TRBV7-9 and TRBJ1-2; TCRdb lists TRBD1, though no DNA is available to test this call. There are 15 residues in the CDR3. Germline CDR1 SEHNR, CDR2 FQNEAQ (reference sequence). CDR3 region: CASSSRTAPWEGYTF.

V usage is TRBV6-5 and J usage is TRBJ2-2; the TCRdb call, TRBD1, lacks DNA for checking. This CDR3 region has 16 residues. CDR1 MNHEY and CDR2 SVGAGI come from the germline V gene. The CDR3 loop reads CASSYQGMTNAGELFF.

The J gene is TRBJ2-7, the V gene TRBV7-8; TCRdb returns TRBD1, unconfirmable since there is no DNA. This CDR3 is 14 amino acids long. Looked up from germline, CDR1 is SGHVS and CDR2 is FQNEAQ. CDR3 protein: CASSPRTGGYEQYF.

This chain joins TRBV14 and TRBJ1-5; the TRBD1 assignment by TCRdb is unverifiable without DNA. CDR1 SGHDN and CDR2 FVKESK come from the germline V gene. The CDR3 covers 14 residues. CDR3 protein: CASSANGATQPQHF.

This sequence joins TRBV10-3 and TRBJ2-7; absent DNA, TCRdb's TRBD1 call cannot be checked. CDR3 length: 14 amino acids. Looked up from germline, CDR1 is ENHRY and CDR2 is SYGVKD. The CDR3 here is CAISETGAGYEQYF.

The rearrangement uses TRBV4-1 and TRBJ2-1; TCRdb calls TRBD1, which cannot be checked without DNA. Germline CDR1 MGHRA, CDR2 YSYEKL. The length of the CDR3 is 13 residues. The chain's CDR3 is CASRTLGGGEQFF.

The chain carries TRBV12-3 or TRBV12-4 and TRBJ2-7; lacking DNA, the TRBD1 call made by TCRdb goes unchecked. This CDR3 comprises 14 residues. The CDR3: CASSSWRTANEQYF.

The chain employs TRBV27 and TRBJ2-7; TCRdb gives TRBD2 as the D gene, but with no DNA this cannot be confirmed. There are 15 residues in the CDR3. CDR1 and CDR2 from the germline V gene are MNHEY and SMNVEV (reference sequence). The CDR3 loop is CASSSLQRAFYEQYF.

V and J are TRBV4-1 and TRBJ2-1; with no DNA, the TCRdb D assignment of TRBD1 cannot be verified. The CDR3 contains 17 residues. Germline CDR1 reads MGHRA; CDR2 reads YSYEKL. The CDR3 protein is CASSQAGHPSSYNEQFF.

The chain carries TRBV14 and TRBJ2-1; with no DNA, the TCRdb D assignment of TRBD2 cannot be verified. The CDR3 contains 16 residues. Per germline, CDR1 SGHDN and CDR2 FVKESK. Here the CDR3 reads CASSQVGLALYNEQFF.

The genes are TRBV29-1 and TRBJ2-5. The CDR3 totals 14 residues. Germline V CDR1 and CDR2: SQVTM, ANQGSEA. The chain's CDR3 is CSVEEYLERETQYF. The whole variable domain, remainder taken from reference TRBV29-1 and TRBJ2-5, is SAVISQKPSRDICQRGTSLTIQCQVDSQVTMMFWYRQQPGQSLTLIATANQGSEATYESGFVIDKFPISRPNLTFSTLTVSNMSPEDSSIYLCSVEEYLERETQYFGPGTRLLVL.

The rearrangement joins TRBV29-1 to TRBJ2-2; there is no DNA to check the TCRdb D call of TRBD1. CDR1 SQVTM and CDR2 ANQGSEA come from the germline V gene. The CDR3 consists of 14 residues. The CDR3 region is CSVAGDRLTGELFF.

The CDR3 is CASSPGTGRNTEAFF. The V gene is TRBV6-4, the J gene TRBJ1-1; absent DNA, TCRdb's TRBD1 call cannot be checked. CDR3 length equals 15 residues. Germline CDR1 reads MRHNA; CDR2 reads SNTAGT.

The chain employs TRBV7-9 and TRBJ2-5; TCRdb picks TRBD2, but there is no DNA to check that call. The CDR3 extends over 14 amino acids. Germline CDR1 reads SEHNR; CDR2 reads FQNEAQ (reference sequence). CDR3 region: CAAGGLNLEDTQYF.

V gene TRBV11-1 combines with J gene TRBJ2-2. The germline V gene encodes CDR1 SGHAT and CDR2 FQDESV (reference sequence). This CDR3 has 15 residues. CDR3 region: CASSLVLDFTGELFF.

The V call is TRBV5-6, the J call TRBJ2-7. The V gene's germline CDR1 is SGHDT and CDR2 YYEEEE. CDR3 size: 11 residues. The CDR3 sequence is CASSSQYEQYF.